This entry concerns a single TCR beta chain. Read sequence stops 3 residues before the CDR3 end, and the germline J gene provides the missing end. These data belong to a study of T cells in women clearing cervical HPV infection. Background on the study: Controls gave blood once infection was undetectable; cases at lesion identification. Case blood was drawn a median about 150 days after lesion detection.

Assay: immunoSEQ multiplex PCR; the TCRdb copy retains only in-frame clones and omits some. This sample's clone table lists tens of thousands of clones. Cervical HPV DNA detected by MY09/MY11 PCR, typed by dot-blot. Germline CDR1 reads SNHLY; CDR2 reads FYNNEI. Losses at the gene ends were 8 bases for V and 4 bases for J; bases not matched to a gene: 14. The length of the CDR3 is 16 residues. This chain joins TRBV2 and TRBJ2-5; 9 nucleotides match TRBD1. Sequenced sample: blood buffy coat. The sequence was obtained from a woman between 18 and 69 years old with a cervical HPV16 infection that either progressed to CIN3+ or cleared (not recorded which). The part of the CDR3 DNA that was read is TGTGCCAGCTCATTCTCCGGGACAGGGAATGGAGAGACC. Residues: CASSFSGTGNGET. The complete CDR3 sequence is CASSFSGTGNGETQYF.